What follows are 27 T cell receptor beta chains derived from one specimen sequenced in a study of regulatory T cells in long-lasting Graves disease. Time point indicated: newly diagnosed GD, antithyroid drugs for less than 3 months. PBMCs provided the RNA from which the TCR library was made. Assembly of TCR beta libraries relied on iRepertoire HTBI primers together with Arm-PCR of CDR3 regions. MiXCR, applied by TCRdb to the multiplex PCR reads, yields one record per CDR3 protein. The sample carries some 240,000 distinct CDR3 sequences, around 19% recorded once. The data were also submitted as part of a second study, on T cells in Graves' hyperthyroidism and ophthalmopathy.

Source: peripheral blood mononuclear cells (PBMCs), taken at new diagnosis, from a patient treated with antithyroid drugs. The receptors here all came from a woman aged 25 to 39 with Graves disease.

In this sample, this clonotype turned up a few times. The junction shows a germline mismatch at one end, possibly a read error. The gene calls are TRBV20-1 and TRBJ1-2, with TRBD1 as a possible D gene (5 bases). The CDR3 loop spans 14 amino acids. Germline values: CDR1 DFQATT, CDR2 SNEGSKA (reference sequence). As DNA, the CDR3 is TGCAGTGCCAGAGACATCCAGGGAAACTATGGCTACACCTTC. Translation gives CSARDIQGNYGYTF.

The rearrangement links TRBV24-1 to TRBJ2-7; D possibly corresponds to TRBD2 (5 bases). There are 13 residues in the CDR3. The germline V and J ends were trimmed by 7 bases and 0 bases, with 9 bases remaining between them. Germline V gene data show CDR1 as KGHDR and CDR2 as SFDVKD. Written as DNA, the CDR3 is TGTGCCACCAGCGAAGGGAGCTCCTACGAGCAGTACTTC. Translation gives CATSEGSSYEQYF.

The genes are TRBV9 and TRBJ2-3; D may be TRBD2 (6 bases). V lost 1 base and J lost 0, with 12 bases in between. CDR1 and CDR2 (germline): SGDLS, YYNGEE. The CDR3 covers 16 residues. The CDR3 is CASSVLSGTSTDTQYF. Written as DNA, the CDR3 is TGTGCCAGCAGCGTACTTAGCGGTACTAGCACAGATACGCAGTATTTT. Supplemented by reference TRBV9 and TRBJ2-3, the full variable domain reads DSGVTQTPKHLITATGQRVTLRCSPRSGDLSVYWYQQSLDQGLQFLIQYYNGEERAKGNILERFSAQQFPDLHSELNLSSLELGDSALYFCASSVLSGTSTDTQYFGPGTRLTVL.

This clonotype came up many times. This sequence joins TRBV9 and TRBJ2-7, with a weak D call TRBD2 (5 bases). The germline V and J ends were trimmed by 0 bases and 5 bases, with 12 bases remaining between them. CDR1 and CDR2 (germline): SGDLS, YYNGEE. The CDR3 contains 14 residues. The CDR3 protein is CASSVAGDWDEQYF. CDR3 DNA sequence: TGTGCCAGCAGCGTAGCCGGGGATTGGGACGAGCAGTACTTC.

The chain uses TRBV19 and TRBJ1-2; unclear D gene. Germline V gene data show CDR1 as LNHDA and CDR2 as SQIVND (reference sequence). V was pared by 9 bases and J by 1 base, with 9 bases between. The CDR3 is made up of 12 amino acids. The CDR3 DNA reads as TGTGCCAGCCTCTCGATTAACTATGGCTACACCTTC. Amino acids: CASLSINYGYTF.

This clonotype was observed a handful of times. V is TRBV6-1 and J is TRBJ1-6, with D perhaps TRBD1 (5 bases). Germline CDR1 MNHNS, CDR2 SASEGT. CDR3 length: 14 amino acids. Trimming took 4 bases from V and 4 from J, leaving 8 bases between them. In nucleotides, the CDR3 is TGTGCCAGCAGTGCGACAGCTTATAATTCACCCCTCCACTTT. Amino acids: CASSATAYNSPLHF.

This clonotype has ten or more counts. Written as DNA, the CDR3 is TGTGCCAGCATGTACCGAGGGGGGTACGAGCAGTACTTC. It is translated as CASMYRGGYEQYF. The chain uses TRBV13 and TRBJ2-7; D could derive from TRBD1 or TRBD2 (6 bases each). This CDR3 contains 13 residues. CDR1 and CDR2 (germline): PRHDT, FYEKMQ (reference sequence). Between the trimmed V and J ends, which lost 7 bases and 4 bases, there was a span of 14 bases.

This clonotype has a count of ten or more. The chain employs TRBV6-2 or TRBV6-3 and TRBJ2-5; no clear D gene. V lost 5 bases and J lost 5, with 18 bases in between. The CDR3 is made up of 15 amino acids. CDR1 MNHEY and CDR2 SVGEGT come from the germline V gene. CDR3 residues: CASSDVGRSGETQYF. In DNA, the CDR3 is TGTGCCAGCAGTGATGTGGGCAGGAGTGGGGAGACCCAGTACTTC.

A note on this clonotype: A far more abundant clone sits one base away, making this likely a read error. The V gene is TRBV20-1, the J gene TRBJ2-5; 7 bases are shared with TRBD1. Losses at the gene ends were 6 bases for V and 11 bases for J; bases not matched to a gene: 21. The CDR3 has 15 amino acids. Per germline, CDR1 DFQATT and CDR2 SNEGSKA (reference sequence). In nucleotides, the CDR3 is TGCAGTGCAAGTGGAGAACTCAGGGGGTACAATGAGCAGTACTTC. Its protein is CSASGELRGYNEQYF.

This clonotype was seen many times. The chain employs TRBV2 and TRBJ1-5; possibly TRBD1 for D (6 bases). This CDR3 is 15 amino acids long. V was pared by 4 bases and J by 5 bases, with 15 bases between. The germline gives CDR1 SNHLY, CDR2 FYNNEI. The CDR3 sequence: CASSVEGGFDQPQHF. Here the CDR3 DNA reads TGTGCCAGCAGTGTGGAGGGGGGGTTCGATCAGCCCCAGCATTTT.

The genes are TRBV2 and TRBJ1-2; 11 nucleotides align to TRBD1. The CDR3 length is 14 residues. J was trimmed by 5 bases and V by 6 bases; bases with no gene match: 5. The germline V gene has CDR1 SNHLY and CDR2 FYNNEI. The CDR3 DNA follows: TGTGCCAGCAGCGGGACAGGGGGTGAATATGGCTACACCTTC. Its protein is CASSGTGGEYGYTF. Complete variable domain (other parts from reference TRBV2 and TRBJ1-2): EPEVTQTPSHQVTQMGQEVILRCVPISNHLYFYWYRQILGQKVEFLVSFYNNEISEKSEIFDDQFSVERPDGSNFTLKIRSTKLEDSAMYFCASSGTGGEYGYTFGSGTRLTVV.

This clonotype was counted at least ten times. The V and J genes are TRBV12-5 and TRBJ2-3, with TRBD1 identical over 7 bases. This CDR3 has 14 residues. The V segment lost 1 base and the J segment 5 bases; nucleotides outside the gene matches: 3. Germline CDR1 LGHNT, CDR2 FRNRAP. The CDR3 DNA reads as TGTGCTAGTGGTTTGGCCAACAGGGGAGATACGCAGTATTTT. Its translation is CASGLANRGDTQYF.

This clonotype was observed a few times. The junction differs from germline at one of its ends, possibly a read error. The chain employs TRBV2 and TRBJ1-1; perhaps TRBD1 as D (6 bases). CDR3 length equals 18 residues. Germline V lookup: CDR1 SNHLY, CDR2 FYNNEI. CDR3 residues: CASSLGGGNREQNTEALF. DNA of the CDR3: TGTGCCAGCAGCTTAGGGGGGGGAAACAGGGAACAGAACACTGAAGCTTTGTTT.

This clonotype was seen a handful of times. The J gene is TRBJ2-5, the V gene TRBV24-1, with TRBD1 matching over 9 bases. Germline trimming cut 3 bases from V and 4 bases from J; bases unmatched to any gene: 8. The germline V gene encodes CDR1 KGHDR and CDR2 SFDVKD. There are 16 residues in the CDR3. This chain's CDR3 is CATSDPRDRDIETQYF. CDR3 bases: TGTGCCACCAGTGATCCCCGGGACAGGGATATAGAGACCCAGTACTTC.

This clonotype was detected many times. This sequence joins TRBV24-1 and TRBJ1-4, with TRBD1 identical over 7 bases. The ends lost 7 bases at V and 3 bases at J; junction bases unmatched: 1. The CDR3 is made up of 13 amino acids. Germline V gene data show CDR1 as KGHDR and CDR2 as SFDVKD. CDR3 bases: TGTGCCACCAGAGGGACAGCTAATGAAAAACTGTTTTTT. Protein: CATRGTANEKLFF.

The table lists this clonotype with many counts. The chain recombines TRBV14 with TRBJ1-2; no clear D. Trimming took off 1 base at V and 1 base at J, with 16 bases between the two ends. In germline, CDR1 is SGHDN, CDR2 FVKESK. The CDR3 extends over 17 amino acids. The CDR3 sequence is CASSQARSVVLNYGYTF. In DNA form, the CDR3 reads TGTGCCAGCAGCCAAGCCCGATCCGTGGTACTTAACTATGGCTACACCTTC. The whole variable domain, remainder taken from reference TRBV14 and TRBJ1-2, is EAGVTQFPSHSVIEKGQTVTLRCDPISGHDNLYWYRRVMGKEIKFLLHFVKESKQDESGMPNNRFLAERTGGTYSTLKVQPAELEDSGVYFCASSQARSVVLNYGYTFGSGTRLTVV.

In this sample, this clonotype turned up many times. The V call is TRBV7-3, the J call TRBJ2-5, with no clear D. CDR3 size: 13 residues. Trimming removed 1 base from V and 5 bases from J, with 8 bases in between. Germline assignment: CDR1 SGHTA and CDR2 FQGTGA. CDR3 amino acids: CASSLKLRETQYF. The CDR3 DNA reads TGTGCCAGCAGCTTAAAACTTAGGGAGACCCAGTACTTC.

This clonotype was counted many times. The chain uses TRBV6-1 and TRBJ1-2; 8 positions match TRBD1. This CDR3 comprises 13 residues. The ends lost 6 bases at V and 8 bases at J; junction bases unmatched: 8. Germline V gene data show CDR1 as MNHNS and CDR2 as SASEGT. The CDR3: CASRTGGNSGYTF. The CDR3 nucleotides read TGTGCCAGCAGAACAGGGGGGAATTCCGGCTACACCTTC.

This clonotype was found many times. The chain has TRBV2 and TRBJ2-2; D is possibly TRBD2 (5 bases). The CDR3 is 15 residues long. Per germline, CDR1 SNHLY and CDR2 FYNNEI. Trimming took off 5 bases at V and 1 base at J, with 11 bases between the two ends. The CDR3 sequence: CASSLERVNTGELFF. CDR3 nucleotide sequence: TGTGCCAGCAGTTTAGAGAGGGTGAACACCGGGGAGCTGTTTTTT.

This clonotype was found many times. At one end, the junction sequence differs from germline, possibly due to a read error. This chain connects TRBV5-1 to TRBJ2-6; no definite D call. CDR1 SGHRS and CDR2 YFSETQ come from the germline V gene. There are 15 residues in the CDR3. This CDR3 is CASNLEVSGANVLTF. CDR3 DNA: TGCGCCAGCAACTTGGAAGTCTCTGGGGCCAACGTCCTGACTTTC. The full variable domain, rest sourced from reference TRBV5-1 and TRBJ2-6, is KAGVTQTPRYLIKTRGQQVTLSCSPISGHRSVSWYQQTPGQGLQFLFEYFSETQRNKGNFPGRFSGRQFSNSRSEMNVSTLELGDSALYLCASNLEVSGANVLTFGAGSRLTVL.

J is TRBJ1-1 and V is TRBV6-5; D unresolved. Per the germline V gene, CDR1 is MNHEY and CDR2 is SVGAGI. The germline V and J ends were trimmed by 6 bases and 5 bases, with 13 bases remaining between them. The CDR3 consists of 13 residues. CDR3 nucleotides: TGTGCCAGCAGGGTCCCGCACGCAACTGAAGCTTTCTTT. Its translation is CASRVPHATEAFF.

This clonotype was picked up many times. The chain has TRBV7-2 and TRBJ2-7; 8 positions agree with TRBD1. The CDR3 is made up of 14 amino acids. Germline V gives CDR1 SGHTA, CDR2 FQGNSA. V gave up 5 bases and J gave up 0 bases; unmatched junction bases: 3. In DNA, the CDR3 is TGTGCCAGCAGCATAACAGGGGGCTCCTACGAGCAGTACTTC. Encoded protein: CASSITGGSYEQYF.

In its sample, this clonotype was seen a few times. The V call is TRBV4-1, the J call TRBJ2-3; 9 bases match TRBD1. This CDR3 spans 15 amino acids. In germline, CDR1 is MGHRA, CDR2 YSYEKL. The V gene end was trimmed by 4 bases and the J gene end by 5 bases; junction bases not matched to a gene: 7. The DNA for the CDR3 is TGCGCCAGCAGCCTACAGGGGGCTGAAATAGATACGCAGTATTTT. Translation: CASSLQGAEIDTQYF.

There are many counts of this clonotype. The J gene is TRBJ1-1, the V gene TRBV19; no clear D. This CDR3 comprises 15 residues. Looked up from germline, CDR1 is LNHDA and CDR2 is SQIVND (reference sequence). Trimming took 2 bases from V and 0 from J, leaving 10 bases between them. The CDR3 loop is CASSISGGLNTEAFF. The CDR3 nucleotides are TGTGCCAGTAGTATATCAGGAGGGTTGAACACTGAAGCTTTCTTT.

This clonotype was recorded at least ten times. This sequence joins TRBV15 and TRBJ1-1, with D unclear. This CDR3 region has 14 residues. Germline V gene data show CDR1 as LNHNV and CDR2 as YYDKDF (reference sequence). V lost 3 bases and J 4 bases, leaving 12 bases between the germline ends. The CDR3, as DNA: TGTGCCACCAGCAGTAAGGGTGGAGGCACTGAAGCTTTCTTT. Amino acid sequence: CATSSKGGGTEAFF.

This clonotype showed up just once. CDR3 sequence: CASTQGGSSSYEQYF. CDR3 bases: TGTGCCAGTACCCAGGGAGGGTCTAGCTCCTACGAGCAGTACTTC. The chain uses TRBV19 and TRBJ2-7, with 7 bases lining up with TRBD2. Germline V gene sequence: CDR1 LNHDA, CDR2 SQIVND (reference sequence). Germline trimming cut 7 bases from V and 0 bases from J; bases unmatched to any gene: 9. The length of the CDR3 is 15 residues.

This rearrangement joins TRBV6-5 to TRBJ2-5; 9 positions agree with TRBD1. The tail of the sequence fits TRBJ2-1 better, so the J call may be wrong. The CDR3 spans 14 residues. Germline CDR1 is MNHEY and CDR2 is SVGAGI. The CDR3 reads CASSSWDRVNEQFF. CDR3 DNA: TGTGCCAGCAGTTCCTGGGACAGGGTCAATGAGCAGTTCTTC.